This T cell receptor (beta chain) comes out of a study of cytomegalovirus exposure and HLA in healthy donors. CDR1 is SEHNR and CDR2 is FQNEAQ in the germline V gene (reference sequence). There are 14 residues in the CDR3. With 8 bases removed from V and 3 bases from J, the gap between germline ends came to 15 bases. 60 Vbeta and 13 Jbeta primers were used in PCR. In the study's own analysis: Later reanalysis found approximately 76 million unique TCR beta chains, around 11 million of them shared. Libraries were prepared by immunoSEQ multiplex PCR; TCRdb keeps only in-frame clonotypes and omits some of them. That table gives V, J and clone size, and the DNA gave D and trimming. The data hold over 200,000 clones, with 85% observed a single time. The donors were healthy bone marrow donors. Study-level results: TCR beta sequences numbering around 15,000 were associated with HLA alleles at 0.05 false discovery rate in a later analysis. The records held CMV serostatus as the only immune exposure information.

As to this clone: The antigen is undetermined.

This sequence originates from a human donor in good health. The genes are TRBV7-9 and TRBJ2-3; D is possibly TRBD2 (5 bases). Material for sequencing was PBMCs. CDR3 sequence (DNA): TGTGCCAGCGGGTTGGGTGGGAGAACAGATACGCAGTATTTT. This encodes CASGLGGRTDTQYF.